This T cell receptor (beta chain) came from a study of identical twins. The study's findings and limits: Alpha sequences out of frame and shared by twins had excess low generation probability. In monozygotic twins, models underestimated the sharing of out-of-frame TCR alpha.

Healthy Caucasians made up all donors. This clonotype was found a few times. Its specificity is unknown. This CDR3 spans 12 amino acids. V was clipped by 7 bases and J by 8 bases, with 14 bases between them. Germline V gene lookup returns CDR1 SQVTM and CDR2 ANQGSEA. Each CDR3 protein gets one entry after TCRdb re-called the 5' RACE reads with MiXCR. The table lists 400,000 to 600,000 distinct CDR3 sequences, 20% to 25% of them singletons. These data were also filed under a second study, of yellow fever vaccine responses in identical twins.

Sample: CD4+ T cells sorted from blood. This clonotype was sampled from a woman younger than 35 in good health. This chain uses TRBV29-1 with TRBJ1-4; D is unresolved. CDR3 sequence reads: CSAMQTEEKLFF. The CDR3 coding sequence is TGCAGCGCCATGCAAACAGAAGAAAAACTGTTTTTT.